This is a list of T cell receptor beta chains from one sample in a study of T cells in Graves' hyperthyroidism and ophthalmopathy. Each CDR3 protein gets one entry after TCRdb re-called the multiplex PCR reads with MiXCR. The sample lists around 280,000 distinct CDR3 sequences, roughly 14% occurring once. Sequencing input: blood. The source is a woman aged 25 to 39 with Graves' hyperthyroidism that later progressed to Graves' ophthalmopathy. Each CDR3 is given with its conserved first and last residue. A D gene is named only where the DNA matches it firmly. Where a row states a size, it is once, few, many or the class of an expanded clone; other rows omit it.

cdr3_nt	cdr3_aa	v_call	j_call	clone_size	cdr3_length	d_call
TGCAGCGTTTTCAGGGATATGAACACTGAAGCTTTCTTT	CSVFRDMNTEAFF	TRBV29-1	TRBJ1-1	many	13	NA
TGTGCCAGCAGCTCACCAGCGGGAGGGAACACCGGGGAGCTGTTTTTT	CASSSPAGGNTGELFF	TRBV7-3	TRBJ2-2	many	16	TRBD2
TGTGCCAGCAGCCAACCACGGGTGGGGAATGAGCAGTTCTTC	CASSQPRVGNEQFF	TRBV5-8	TRBJ2-1	many	14	NA
TGTGCCAGTAGTATCGGCCCCTACAATGAGCAGTTCTTC	CASSIGPYNEQFF	TRBV19	TRBJ2-1	many	13	NA
TGTGCCAGTAGACCTACGAGGAGTAGCAATCAGCCCCAGCATTTT	CASRPTRSSNQPQHF	TRBV19	TRBJ1-5	NA	15	NA
TGTGCCAGCAGTTATTCGGCGGGAGGGTTGGATACGCAGTATTTT	CASSYSAGGLDTQYF	TRBV6-6	TRBJ2-3	many	15	TRBD2
TGCGCCAGCAGCCAAGATGTGAGCGGGTCCTCGGATACGCAGTATTTT	CASSQDVSGSSDTQYF	TRBV4-3	TRBJ2-3	many	16	NA
TGTGCCAGCAGCTTGGGGGGCCACCAAAACTATGGCTACACCTTC	CASSLGGHQNYGYTF	TRBV5-6	TRBJ1-2	NA	15	NA
TGTGCCAGCACCCCCAGGGGTACGAGCAATCAGCCCCAGCATTTT	CASTPRGTSNQPQHF	TRBV5-8	TRBJ1-5	many	15	NA
TGCAGTGCGGTTACTAGCGGGAGTTTGAATTCCTTACGTCCGTACGAGCAGTACTTC	CSAVTSGSLNSLRPYEQYF	TRBV20-1	TRBJ2-7	many	19	TRBD2
TGTGCCAGCGGGACAGGGGACACCTATGGGCAGTTCTTC	CASGTGDTYGQFF	TRBV28	TRBJ2-1	few	13	TRBD1
TGTGCCAGCACCCGGTTCACAGATACGCAGTATTTT	CASTRFTDTQYF	TRBV2	TRBJ2-3	many	12	NA
TGTGCCTGGAGCCCCGTTCCCCTCTATGGCTACACCTTC	CAWSPVPLYGYTF	TRBV30	TRBJ1-2	many	13	NA
TGTGCCAGCGGACTCGAGATCGCAAGCTACGAGCAGTACTTC	CASGLEIASYEQYF	TRBV2	TRBJ2-7	many	14	NA
TGTGCCAGCAGCTTAGGCGATGGGCTATTAGAGACCCAGTACTTC	CASSLGDGLLETQYF	TRBV11-1	TRBJ2-5	many	15	NA
TGTGCCAGCCAATCGGGAAGCGGGAGAGTAGATACGCAGTATTTT	CASQSGSGRVDTQYF	TRBV5-4	TRBJ2-3	few	15	TRBD2
TGTGCCACCAGAAGACAGGGGGACGATACGCAGTATTTT	CATRRQGDDTQYF	TRBV24-1	TRBJ2-3	NA	13	TRBD1
TGCAGTGCCGGGGGGGGGACTAGCGGGAGCGATACGCAGTATTTT	CSAGGGTSGSDTQYF	TRBV20-1	TRBJ2-3	many	15	TRBD2
TGTGCCAGCAGTTACTCGGAGAATCAGCCCCAGCATTTT	CASSYSENQPQHF	TRBV6-2/TRBV6-3	TRBJ1-5	many	13	NA
TGTGCCACCAGTGATTTGGAGGTAGAGACCCGGTACTTC	CATSDLEVETRYF	TRBV12-3/TRBV12-4	TRBJ2-5	NA	13	NA
TGCGCCAGCAGCTATACTAGGGTTCAGCCCCAGCATTTT	CASSYTRVQPQHF	TRBV4-1	TRBJ1-5	NA	13	NA
TGCAGTTCTTTGGGCCATTCGACCTACGAGCAGTACTTC	CSSLGHSTYEQYF	TRBV20-1	TRBJ2-7	NA	13	NA
TGTGCCATTAGTAAAGCGGGTCCCCAAGAGACCCAGTACTTC	CAISKAGPQETQYF	TRBV10-3	TRBJ2-5	many	14	NA
TGTGCCAGCAGTTTAAACTGGGGTCACTATGGCTACACCTTC	CASSLNWGHYGYTF	TRBV28	TRBJ1-2	many	14	NA
TGTGCCAGCAGGCCTAGCGGGCCGCCAGATACGCAGTATTTT	CASRPSGPPDTQYF	TRBV3-1	TRBJ2-3	many	14	TRBD2
TGTGCCAGCAGTCCCGGGACAGGGTCCGGGGAGCTGTTTTTT	CASSPGTGSGELFF	TRBV6-2/TRBV6-3	TRBJ2-2	many	14	TRBD1